A selection of T cell receptor beta chains follows, all from one sample in a study of glioma-infiltrating T cells after dendritic cell vaccination. Sequencing used immunoSEQ multiplex PCR; TCRdb keeps in-frame clones, though not all of them. The sample lists 100,000 or so clones; around 89% were seen once. The specimen was blood, collected after dendritic cell vaccination. These receptors were collected from a human donor with glioblastoma. CDR3s leave out the opening cysteine and the closing phenylalanine or tryptophan. Clone size is stated in some rows and not others, as once, few, many or a class when expanded.

v_call clone_size cdr3_aa
TRBV5-1 NA ASSLEAGSYEQY
TRBV4-1 few ASSQISGGEETQY
TRBV7-9 NA ASSLGGAGIAYEQY
TRBV2 NA ASGLLRGSDTQY
TRBV7-2 NA ASSLGETLSEQF
TRBV2 NA ASSEYKEGLAF
TRBV5-1 NA ASSLALARMQF
TRBV29-1 NA SALQGATIY
TRBV19 NA ATRGGFNEQF
TRBV7-7 NA ASSINEIDTQY
TRBV7-2 NA ASSSQALNTEAF
TRBV6-1 NA ASSGTGEGQPQH
TRBV7-3 NA ASSLGRATGELF
TRBV6-6 NA ASSYRETDTQY
TRBV6-6 NA ASSPLREMGQETQY
TRBV19 NA ASTTGTDYNEQF
TRBV6-5 NA ASRGDSGSYT
TRBV4-2 NA ASSLLAGGNTGELF